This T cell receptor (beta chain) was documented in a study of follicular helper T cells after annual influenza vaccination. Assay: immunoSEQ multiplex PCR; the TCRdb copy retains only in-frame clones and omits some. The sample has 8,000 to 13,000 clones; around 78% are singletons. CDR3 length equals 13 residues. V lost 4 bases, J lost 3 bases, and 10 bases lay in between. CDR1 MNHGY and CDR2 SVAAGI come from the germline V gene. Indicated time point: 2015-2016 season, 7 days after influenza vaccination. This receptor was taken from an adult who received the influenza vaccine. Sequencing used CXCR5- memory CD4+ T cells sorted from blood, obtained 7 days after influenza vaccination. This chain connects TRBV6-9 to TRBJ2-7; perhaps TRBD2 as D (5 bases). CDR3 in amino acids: CASSSYSVYEQYF. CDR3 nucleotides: TGTGCCAGCAGTTCCTATAGCGTCTACGAGCAGTACTTC.